A single sample is the source of the 18 T cell receptor beta chains below, sequenced in a study of graft-versus-host responses after intestinal transplantation. The antigens of these receptors remain unknown. The table came from immunoSEQ multiplex PCR; TCRdb's copy has only in-frame clones and leaves some out. The data show some 120,000 clones, 75% to 95% seen once. Sample: unstimulated CD4+ T cells sorted from spleen or lymph node cells, taken before intestinal transplant. Receptors originate from a human donor who received an intestinal transplant.

The CDR3 loop is CASSQDLGGVGTEAFF. CDR3 sequence (DNA): TGTGCCAGCAGCCAAGATCTAGGGGGCGTCGGCACTGAAGCTTTCTTT. V gene TRBV4-2 combines with J gene TRBJ1-1, with 7 bases matching TRBD1. V was clipped by 0 bases and J by 4 bases; unmatched bases: 8. CDR3 length: 16 amino acids. Per germline, CDR1 LGHNA and CDR2 YNFKEQ.

The J gene is TRBJ2-3, the V gene TRBV27; 8 bases align to TRBD2. Unmatched junction bases numbered 6, after V lost 10 bases and J lost 0 bases. The CDR3 is 14 amino acids. CDR1 is MNHEY and CDR2 is SMNVEV in the germline V gene (reference sequence). CDR3 protein: CATRGGGSTDTQYF. CDR3 DNA: TGTGCCACCCGGGGGGGAGGGAGCACAGATACGCAGTATTTT.

The genes are TRBV4-3 and TRBJ2-7; 7 bases fit TRBD1. The length of the CDR3 is 15 residues. The V gene end was trimmed by 1 base and the J gene end by 4 bases; junction bases not matched to a gene: 7. Per germline, CDR1 LGHNA and CDR2 YSLEER. The CDR3 is CASSQGRGGRYEQYF. The CDR3 DNA is TGCGCCAGCAGCCAAGGACGAGGGGGCCGGTACGAGCAGTACTTC.

V is TRBV6-5 and J is TRBJ2-1, with 8 bases matching TRBD1. This CDR3 region has 14 residues. V dropped 6 bases and J dropped 4; count of bases not matched to a gene: 5. Per the germline V gene, CDR1 is MNHEY and CDR2 is SVGAGI. CDR3 loop: CASSNRGVYNEQFF. CDR3 nucleotide sequence: TGTGCCAGCAGCAACAGGGGGGTGTACAATGAGCAGTTCTTC.

The genes are TRBV7-2 and TRBJ1-2; no clear D. CDR1 and CDR2 (germline): SGHTA, FQGNSA. This CDR3 comprises 16 residues. V dropped 5 bases and J dropped 0 bases, with 16 bases sitting between them. The CDR3 region is CASSLGGRRANYGYTF. CDR3 DNA sequence: TGTGCCAGCAGCCTTGGCGGGAGGAGAGCTAACTATGGCTACACCTTC.

The chain is built from TRBV5-1 and TRBJ2-1; 8 bases match TRBD1. The CDR3 consists of 13 residues. V lost 3 bases, J lost 16 bases, and 12 bases stayed unmatched. Germline CDR1 is SGHRS and CDR2 is YFSETQ. CDR3 in amino acids: CASSWGQAKAAFF. The CDR3 DNA is TGCGCCAGCAGCTGGGGACAGGCAAAGGCTGCCTTCTTC.

This chain connects TRBV27 to TRBJ2-7, with 11 bases aligning to TRBD2. The CDR3 has 14 amino acids. Unmatched junction bases numbered 3, after V lost 6 bases and J lost 2 bases. Germline-derived CDR1 and CDR2 are MNHEY and SMNVEV (reference sequence). For the CDR3, the DNA is TGTGCCAGCAGGCTAGCGGGAGGTCCCTACGAGCAGTACTTC. This encodes CASRLAGGPYEQYF.

The gene calls are TRBV29-1 and TRBJ2-3, with D perhaps matching TRBD2 (6 bases). The CDR3 length is 15 residues. V lost 7 bases, J lost 6 bases, and 23 bases lay in between. Germline lookup yields CDR1 SQVTM and CDR2 ANQGSEA. Here the CDR3 DNA reads TGCAGCGCCGGAGGGATGTTGGGACCCTCGGATACGCAGTATTTT. Its protein is CSAGGMLGPSDTQYF.

The V gene is TRBV19, the J gene TRBJ2-3, with D perhaps matching TRBD2 (6 bases). CDR1 and CDR2 (germline): LNHDA, SQIVND (reference sequence). Trimming shortened V by 5 bases and J by 0 bases, and 12 bases separated the two germline ends. CDR3 length: 15 amino acids. CDR3 DNA sequence: TGTGCCAGTAGTGGATCGGGAGTAAGCACAGATACGCAGTATTTT. It yields the protein CASSGSGVSTDTQYF.

The chain carries TRBV2 and TRBJ1-2; 7 nucleotides line up with TRBD1. J was trimmed by 4 bases and V by 6 bases; bases with no gene match: 11. The germline V gene has CDR1 SNHLY and CDR2 FYNNEI. The CDR3 loop spans 15 amino acids. CDR3 region: CASSGQASRLYGYTF. CDR3 DNA: TGTGCCAGCAGCGGACAGGCTAGTCGGCTCTATGGCTACACCTTC.

The CDR3 sequence: CASSATGTTNTGELFF. CDR3 nucleotide sequence: TGCGCCAGCAGCGCCACCGGGACAACGAACACCGGGGAGCTGTTTTTT. V usage is TRBV5-1 and J usage is TRBJ2-2; a possible D gene is TRBD1 (6 bases). Germline assignment: CDR1 SGHRS and CDR2 YFSETQ. The CDR3 length is 16 residues. V was cut by 4 bases and J by 0 bases, with 13 bases left in between.

This clone appeared a single time. The V gene is TRBV6-1, the J gene TRBJ2-1; D is undetermined. The CDR3 is 16 residues long. V lost 2 bases and J 3 bases, leaving 14 bases between the germline ends. Germline V CDR1 and CDR2: MNHNS, SASEGT. The CDR3 here is CASSERGVLGYNEQFF. DNA for the CDR3: TGTGCCAGCAGTGAAAGAGGTGTGTTGGGCTACAATGAGCAGTTCTTC.

The chain carries TRBV2 and TRBJ2-5; a weak D match, TRBD2 (5 bases). Germline CDR1 is SNHLY and CDR2 is FYNNEI. V was pared by 8 bases and J by 1 base, with 11 bases between. The length of the CDR3 is 13 residues. This chain's CDR3 is CASGGSAQETQYF. CDR3 sequence (DNA): TGTGCCAGCGGAGGTAGCGCCCAAGAGACCCAGTACTTC.

This chain uses TRBV4-1 with TRBJ2-1; no firm D call. The CDR3 contains 14 residues. Between the trimmed V and J ends, which lost 2 bases and 5 bases, there was a span of 10 bases. CDR1 MGHRA and CDR2 YSYEKL come from the germline V gene. CDR3 region: CASSQWLDHNEQFF. CDR3 nucleotides: TGCGCCAGCAGCCAATGGCTAGACCACAATGAGCAGTTCTTC.

This chain uses TRBV29-1 with TRBJ2-5, with D tentatively TRBD1 (5 bases). Trimming pared 6 bases from V and 1 base from J, leaving 12 bases between. Germline V lookup: CDR1 SQVTM, CDR2 ANQGSEA. The length of the CDR3 is 13 residues. This CDR3 is CSVSRGSQETQYF. CDR3 nucleotides: TGCAGCGTGTCAAGGGGCAGCCAAGAGACCCAGTACTTC.

V usage is TRBV4-1 and J usage is TRBJ2-1, with D tentatively TRBD2 (6 bases). With 3 bases removed from V and 8 bases from J, the gap between germline ends came to 11 bases. This CDR3 is 13 amino acids long. Germline V gene lookup returns CDR1 MGHRA and CDR2 YSYEKL. CDR3 coding DNA: TGCGCCAGCAGCCATGTTAGCGGCGATGAGCAGTTCTTC. Residues: CASSHVSGDEQFF.

This clone came up once. The chain links TRBV9 to TRBJ2-6; D might be TRBD1 (5 bases). The V end lost 0 bases, the J end lost 8 bases, and 12 bases lay between the germline ends. CDR1 is SGDLS and CDR2 is YYNGEE in the germline V gene. The CDR3 contains 15 residues. The CDR3 coding sequence is TGTGCCAGCAGCGTAGGTGGGGCCCCTACCAACGTCCTGACTTTC. Amino acid sequence: CASSVGGAPTNVLTF. The full variable domain, its missing parts supplied by reference TRBV9 and TRBJ2-6, is DSGVTQTPKHLITATGQRVTLRCSPRSGDLSVYWYQQSLDQGLQFLIQYYNGEERAKGNILERFSAQQFPDLHSELNLSSLELGDSALYFCASSVGGAPTNVLTFGAGSRLTVL.

V usage is TRBV6-5 and J usage is TRBJ1-1, with 7 nucleotides matching TRBD1. The CDR3 spans 13 residues. Germline V gives CDR1 MNHEY, CDR2 SVGAGI. After removal of 2 bases from V and 11 bases from J, the junction contained 8 bases not matched to a gene. The CDR3 loop is CASSYGTALEAFF. Written as DNA, the CDR3 is TGTGCCAGCAGTTACGGGACAGCCCTAGAGGCTTTCTTT.